This T cell receptor (beta chain) appears in the sequencing data of a study of PD-1 blockade in classical Hodgkin lymphoma. The sample's time point: cycle 4 day 1 (C4D1), after 5 to 7 weeks of nivolumab. Exposure to brentuximab vedotin varied, and each patient had relapsed following autologous stem cell transplantation. Thawed PBMCs were subjected to magnetic negative selection, which yielded isolated CD8+ T cells. The table came from immunoSEQ multiplex PCR; TCRdb's copy has only in-frame clones and leaves some out. Among some 5,000 clones, approximately 62% were seen once, and the ten largest hold roughly 28%. This clone came up a few times. This CDR3 region has 15 residues. J gave up 0 bases and V 4 bases, and 4 bases lay outside the gene matches. The germline CDR1 and CDR2 sequences are SNHLY and FYNNEI.

Sequencing used CD8+ T cells from blood, obtained before the fourth cycle of nivolumab. The receptor comes from a human donor with classical Hodgkin lymphoma. V gene TRBV2 combines with J gene TRBJ2-5, with 8 bases fitting TRBD2. DNA for the CDR3: TGTGCCAGCAGTGGACTAGCGAGTAACCAAGAGACCCAGTACTTC. Amino acid sequence: CASSGLASNQETQYF.